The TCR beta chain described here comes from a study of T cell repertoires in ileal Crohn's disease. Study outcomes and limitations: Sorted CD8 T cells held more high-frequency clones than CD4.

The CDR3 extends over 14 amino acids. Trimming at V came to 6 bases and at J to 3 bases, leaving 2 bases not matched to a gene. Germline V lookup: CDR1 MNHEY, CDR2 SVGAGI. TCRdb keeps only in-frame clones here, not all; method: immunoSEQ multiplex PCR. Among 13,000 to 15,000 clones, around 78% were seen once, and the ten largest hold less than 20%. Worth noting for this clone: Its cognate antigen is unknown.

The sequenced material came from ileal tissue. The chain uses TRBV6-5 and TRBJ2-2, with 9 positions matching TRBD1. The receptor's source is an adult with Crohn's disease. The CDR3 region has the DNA TGTGCCAGCAGAGACAGGGGGGACACCGGGGAGCTGTTTTTT. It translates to CASRDRGDTGELFF.